Listed below are T cell receptor beta chains from one sample, sequenced in a study of T cell repertoires in aging, cancer and after chemotherapy. TCRdb analysed the multiplex PCR reads with MiXCR anew, one entry per CDR3 protein. This table holds 2,500 to 3,000 distinct CDR3 sequences, around two fifths found once. The sequenced sample was blood. These receptors all stem from a human donor with a blood cancer. CDR3s include the opening cysteine and the closing phenylalanine or tryptophan. Fields, in order: V gene, clone size, J gene, D gene, CDR3 protein, CDR3 DNA. A D gene is named only where the DNA matches it firmly. Rows may omit the clone size; those that give it use once, few, many or a size class.

TRBV20-1,-,TRBJ1-2,-,CSARSYGYTF,TGCAGTGCTAGATCCTATGGCTACACCTTC
TRBV6-5,few,TRBJ2-1,TRBD2,CASSSPAVAGGPNEQFF,TGTGCCAGCAGTTCCCCCGCGGTAGCGGGAGGGCCAAATGAGCAGTTCTTC
TRBV12-3/TRBV12-4,few,TRBJ2-3,TRBD2,CASTLRLAGTDTQYF,TGTGCCAGCACTCTGAGACTAGCGGGAACAGATACGCAGTATTTT
TRBV20-1,-,TRBJ1-1,TRBD1,CSARSVSGGGTEAFF,TGCAGTGCTAGATCAGTTTCAGGGGGAGGGACTGAAGCTTTCTTT
TRBV15,medium-sized,TRBJ2-6,-,CATSNRRAGVFFGANVLTF,TGTGCCACCAGCAACCGAAGGGCAGGGGTTTTTTTTGGGGCCAACGTCCTGACTTTC
TRBV5-4,-,TRBJ2-3,TRBD2,CASSLSPGLAADTQYF,TGTGCCAGCAGCCTTAGCCCGGGACTAGCGGCGGATACGCAGTATTTT
TRBV6-5,-,TRBJ2-7,-,CASSYSGGSYEQYF,TGTGCCAGCAGTTACTCAGGGGGCTCCTACGAGCAGTACTTC
TRBV6-1,few,TRBJ2-1,-,CASNLKRDVEQFF,TGTGCCAGCAATCTGAAGAGGGACGTTGAGCAGTTCTTC
TRBV30,few,TRBJ2-3,-,CAFRGSADTQYF,TGTGCCTTTAGAGGATCCGCAGATACGCAGTATTTT
TRBV6-5,-,TRBJ1-2,-,CASSFKVRRAPTDYGYTF,TGTGCCAGCAGTTTTAAGGTGCGGAGGGCGCCGACGGACTATGGCTACACCTTC
TRBV5-4,-,TRBJ1-2,-,CASSPQLAPSLYGYTF,TGTGCCAGCAGCCCCCAACTCGCGCCCTCCCTCTATGGCTACACCTTC
TRBV6-5,-,TRBJ2-5,-,CASSSSRLGKTQYF,TGTGCCAGCAGTTCTAGCCGGCTTGGGAAGACCCAGTACTTC
TRBV18,few,TRBJ1-5,-,CASSLSGNQPQHF,TGTGCCAGCTCCTTGTCTGGCAATCAGCCCCAGCATTTT
TRBV7-9,few,TRBJ1-1,TRBD1,CASSLGTVAGTEAFF,TGTGCCAGCAGCTTGGGGACAGTAGCCGGCACTGAAGCTTTCTTT
TRBV27,-,TRBJ2-3,TRBD1,CASSSPGQASNTQYF,TGTGCCAGCAGTTCTCCGGGACAGGCAAGTAATACGCAGTATTTT
TRBV20-1,-,TRBJ2-7,-,CSAARQVVPYEQYF,TGCAGTGCCGCTAGACAGGTTGTTCCCTACGAGCAGTACTTC
TRBV5-5,-,TRBJ1-5,TRBD1,CASSLAETGGQPQHF,TGTGCCAGCAGCTTAGCTGAGACAGGGGGACAGCCCCAGCATTTT
TRBV20-1,-,TRBJ2-3,-,CSARKGAVSSTDTQYF,TGCAGTGCTAGAAAGGGAGCGGTTAGTAGCACAGATACGCAGTATTTT
TRBV9,-,TRBJ2-1,-,CASSPREIAYNEQFF,TGTGCCAGCAGCCCACGGGAGATAGCGTACAATGAGCAGTTCTTC
TRBV6-6,-,TRBJ1-4,TRBD1,CASSRTGKEKLFF,TGTGCCAGCAGTCGGACAGGAAAGGAAAAACTGTTTTTT
TRBV19,-,TRBJ1-1,-,CASSIVRATLGTEAFF,TGTGCCAGTAGTATAGTCAGGGCCACGTTGGGCACTGAAGCTTTCTTT
TRBV27,-,TRBJ1-1,-,CASSFRINMNTEAFF,TGTGCCAGCAGTTTCCGCATTAACATGAACACTGAAGCTTTCTTT
TRBV5-6,once,TRBJ2-6,-,CASSLTGSGANVLTF,TGTGCCAGCAGCTTAACGGGCTCTGGGGCCAACGTCCTGACTTTC
TRBV19,-,TRBJ2-5,-,CASSILGLQTQYF,TGTGCCAGTAGTATATTGGGTCTACAGACCCAGTACTTC
TRBV5-6,-,TRBJ2-7,-,CASSLVGDEQYF,TGTGCCAGCAGCTTGGTAGGGGACGAGCAGTACTTC
TRBV12-3/TRBV12-4,-,TRBJ2-6,-,CASSGDSGANVLTF,TGTGCCAGCAGTGGCGACTCTGGGGCCAACGTCCTGACTTTC
TRBV6-5,-,TRBJ2-7,-,CASSYSSLGSYEQYF,TGTGCCAGCAGTTACTCGAGCCTCGGCTCCTACGAGCAGTACTTC
TRBV29-1,medium-sized,TRBJ2-3,-,CSVDNADTQYF,TGCAGCGTTGATAATGCAGATACGCAGTATTTT
TRBV19,few,TRBJ1-5,-,CASNEQTASNQPQHF,TGTGCCAGTAATGAGCAGACAGCTTCTAATCAGCCCCAGCATTTT
TRBV4-3,-,TRBJ1-1,-,CASSPWGEVAEAFF,TGTGCCAGCAGCCCTTGGGGAGAGGTGGCTGAAGCTTTCTTT
TRBV5-6,-,TRBJ1-2,-,CASSSTPGSGGYTF,TGTGCCAGCAGCTCGACCCCTGGGTCGGGGGGCTACACCTTC
TRBV5-6,-,TRBJ1-2,-,CASSSLGERGYTF,TGTGCCAGCAGCTCCCTCGGGGAAAGGGGCTACACCTTC
TRBV19,once,TRBJ2-2,-,CASSIGGGYTGELFF,TGTGCCAGTAGTATAGGTGGGGGGTACACCGGGGAGCTGTTTTTT
TRBV20-1,few,TRBJ2-2,TRBD2,CSAWLAGTGELFF,TGCAGTGCTTGGCTAGCGGGAACCGGGGAGCTGTTTTTT
TRBV7-2,-,TRBJ1-6,TRBD1,CASTRDRGNSPLHF,TGTGCCAGCACCCGGGACAGGGGTAATTCACCCCTCCACTTT
TRBV12-3/TRBV12-4,once,TRBJ2-1,-,CDSTPSLSSYNEQFF,TGTGACAGCACCCCTAGCTTAAGCTCCTACAATGAGCAGTTCTTC
TRBV6-5,-,TRBJ2-5,TRBD2,CASSPGGIQETQYF,TGTGCCAGCAGTCCCGGGGGGATTCAAGAGACCCAGTACTTC
TRBV20-1,-,TRBJ2-2,-,CSARGFLRDNTGELFF,TGCAGTGCTAGAGGTTTTCTTAGGGACAACACCGGGGAGCTGTTTTTT
TRBV19,-,TRBJ2-2,TRBD1,CASSRSGGTGELFF,TGTGCCAGTAGTAGGTCAGGGGGCACCGGGGAGCTGTTTTTT
TRBV19,-,TRBJ2-6,-,CASDEFGGQSSGANVLTF,TGTGCCAGTGATGAATTCGGGGGACAGAGCTCTGGGGCCAACGTCCTGACTTTC
TRBV4-3,-,TRBJ2-1,-,CASSQGYSPVPRNEQFF,TGCGCCAGCAGCCAAGGTTACAGCCCAGTCCCTCGGAATGAGCAGTTCTTC
TRBV6-5,-,TRBJ2-6,-,CASSLSTDYSGANVLTF,TGTGCCAGCAGTTTATCCACTGACTACTCTGGGGCCAACGTCCTGACTTTC
TRBV6-2/TRBV6-3,-,TRBJ1-1,-,CASSYRDGTEAFF,TGTGCCAGCAGTTACCGGGACGGCACTGAAGCTTTCTTT
TRBV6-5,-,TRBJ2-7,TRBD1,CASSLGQASYEQYF,TGTGCCAGCAGCTTGGGACAGGCGTCCTACGAGCAGTACTTC
TRBV19,-,TRBJ2-4,-,CASSFRGLMDTKNIQYF,TGTGCCAGTAGTTTCCGGGGCCTTATGGACACTAAAAACATTCAGTACTTC
TRBV19,few,TRBJ2-7,TRBD1,CASSIKGTGVYEQYF,TGTGCCAGTAGTATAAAAGGGACAGGGGTCTACGAGCAGTACTTC